The T cell receptor (beta chain) described here comes from a study of shared clonotypes between healthy human individuals. Trimming shortened V by 6 bases and J by 2 bases, and 10 bases separated the two germline ends. Germline V gives CDR1 MNHNS, CDR2 SASEGT. CDR3 length equals 13 residues. Profiled with immunoSEQ multiplex PCR; TCRdb holds only in-frame clones, not every one. In the table there are roughly 700,000 clones, 90% of which are singletons. This sequence joins TRBV6-1 and TRBJ1-1; unclear D gene. The sequence derives from a man aged 18 to 35 in good health. Some clones in this sample may be carry-over from other donors' samples. The sample consisted of memory CD8+ T cells from PBMCs. Subset of the sample: CD45RO+ cells pooled with CCR7-negative TemRA cells. The CDR3 bases are TGTGCCAGCAGCAGTCGGTATAACACTGAAGCTTTCTTT. Protein sequence: CASSSRYNTEAFF.